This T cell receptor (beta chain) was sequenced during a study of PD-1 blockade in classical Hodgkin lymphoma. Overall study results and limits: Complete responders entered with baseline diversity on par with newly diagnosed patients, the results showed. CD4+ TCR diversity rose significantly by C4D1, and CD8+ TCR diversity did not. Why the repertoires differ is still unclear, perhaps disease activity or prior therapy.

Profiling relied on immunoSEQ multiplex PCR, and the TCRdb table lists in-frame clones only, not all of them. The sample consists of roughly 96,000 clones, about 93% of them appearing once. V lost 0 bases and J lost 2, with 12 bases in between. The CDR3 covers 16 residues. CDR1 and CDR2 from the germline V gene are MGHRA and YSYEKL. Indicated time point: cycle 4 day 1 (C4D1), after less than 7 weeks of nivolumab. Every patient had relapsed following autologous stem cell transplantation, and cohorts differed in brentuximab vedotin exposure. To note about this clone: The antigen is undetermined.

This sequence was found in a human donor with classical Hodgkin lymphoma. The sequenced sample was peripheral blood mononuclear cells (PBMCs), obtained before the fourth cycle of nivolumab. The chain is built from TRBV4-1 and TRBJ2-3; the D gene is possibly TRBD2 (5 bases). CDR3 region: CASSQEEGVTTDTQYF. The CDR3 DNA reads TGCGCCAGCAGCCAAGAAGAGGGAGTGACCACAGATACGCAGTATTTT.